Listed below are T cell receptor beta chains from one sample, sequenced in a study of blood T cell repertoires in COVID-19. Repertoires were generated with immunoSEQ multiplex PCR, while TCRdb's copy carries only in-frame clones and drops some. The sample comprises about 220,000 clones, 90% of which are singletons, and more than 12% rests with the top ten. The sample taken for sequencing was PBMCs or T cells enriched from blood (not recorded which). Source of these receptors: a man aged 25 to 45 who had been exposed to COVID-19. Each CDR3 is given with its conserved first and last residue. The D gene is left open where the match is weak. Size tells how often a clone was seen (once, few, many) or the class of an expanded clone, and some rows leave it out.

d_call j_call v_call cdr3_length clone_size cdr3_aa cdr3_nt
NA TRBJ2-1 TRBV4-2 15 NA CASRKGGAGDREQFF TGTGCCAGCAGAAAGGGGGGGGCAGGGGATAGGGAGCAGTTCTTC
NA TRBJ1-1 TRBV5-5 16 NA CASSSSVQGGTTEAFF TGTGCCAGCAGCTCGAGTGTACAGGGAGGGACCACTGAAGCTTTCTTT
TRBD1 TRBJ1-1 TRBV4-1 13 few CASSRTGHAEAFF TGCGCCAGCAGCCGGACAGGGCACGCTGAAGCTTTCTTT
NA TRBJ2-3 TRBV3-1/TRBV3-2 14 NA CASSHPGGTDTQYF TGTGCCAGCAGCCATCCGGGGGGCACAGATACGCAGTATTTT
NA TRBJ2-1 TRBV11-2 12 NA CASSSINNEQFF TGTGCCAGCAGCTCTATTAACAATGAGCAGTTCTTC
NA TRBJ1-1 TRBV4-2 16 once CASSQGLTLRRFEAFF TGTGCCAGCAGCCAGGGCCTGACCCTCAGGAGGTTTGAAGCTTTCTTT
TRBD2 TRBJ2-3 TRBV6-2/TRBV6-3 16 NA CASSEGTSGATDTQYF TGTGCCAGCAGCGAAGGGACTAGCGGGGCCACAGATACGCAGTATTTT
TRBD2 TRBJ2-7 TRBV15 16 NA CATSRDLEPGGYEQYF TGTGCCACCAGCAGAGATCTGGAGCCGGGGGGCTACGAGCAGTACTTC
TRBD1 TRBJ1-4 TRBV6-4 15 NA CASSPGTGSNEKLFF TGTGCCAGCAGTCCGGGGACAGGGTCTAATGAAAAACTGTTTTTT
TRBD2 TRBJ2-7 TRBV7-9 13 once CATSRGGPYEQYF TGTGCCACCTCGCGGGGGGGTCCCTACGAGCAGTACTTC
NA TRBJ1-1 TRBV6-5 13 NA CASSYQTGTEAFF TGTGCCAGCAGTTACCAGACGGGCACTGAAGCTTTCTTT
TRBD1 TRBJ1-2 TRBV9 16 NA CASNPRGTGEPYGYTF TGTGCCAGCAACCCCCGGGGGACAGGAGAACCTTATGGCTACACCTTC
NA TRBJ2-7 TRBV27 13 NA CASSLASYYEQYF TGTGCCAGCAGTTTAGCCTCCTACTACGAGCAGTACTTC
TRBD2 TRBJ2-5 TRBV2 12 once CASLGGGQSQYF TGTGCCAGCTTGGGCGGGGGGCAGTCCCAGTACTTC
NA TRBJ2-3 TRBV7-9 16 NA CASSLGGAGMTDTQYF TGTGCCAGCAGCTTAGGGGGTGCGGGGATGACAGATACGCAGTATTTT
TRBD1 TRBJ1-1 TRBV19 13 NA CASSQGAGTEAFF TGTGCCAGTAGTCAGGGGGCGGGCACTGAAGCTTTCTTT
NA TRBJ2-7 TRBV23-1 15 NA CASSRNKDKDYEQYF TGCGCCAGCAGCCGAAACAAGGACAAAGACTACGAGCAGTACTTC
NA TRBJ1-2 TRBV19 11 NA CASSFGDGYTF TGTGCCAGTAGTTTTGGAGATGGCTACACCTTC
TRBD2 TRBJ2-3 TRBV7-3 15 NA CASSSSGVVRDTQYF TGTGCCAGCAGCTCTAGCGGGGTAGTACGGGATACGCAGTATTTT
NA TRBJ2-2 TRBV18 15 once CASSPPGLSTGELFF TGTGCCAGCTCACCTCCAGGGTTGAGCACCGGGGAGCTGTTTTTT
NA TRBJ2-7 TRBV4-1 15 NA CASSLNPNTGYEQYF TGCGCCAGCAGTCTCAATCCCAACACCGGGTACGAGCAGTACTTC
NA TRBJ2-7 TRBV20-1 11 few CSAVAGGEQYF TGCAGTGCCGTCGCAGGTGGCGAGCAGTACTTC
NA TRBJ2-1 TRBV5-6 18 NA CASSLGPLGASSYNEQFF TGTGCCAGCAGCTTGGGGCCTTTGGGCGCCAGCTCCTACAATGAGCAGTTCTTC